These 22 T cell receptor beta chains originate from one sample sequenced in a study of CD8 T cells in ankylosing spondylitis. One entry per CDR3 protein, called by TCRdb with MiXCR from the 5' RACE reads. Of about 140,000 distinct CDR3 sequences in the sample, 7% to 8% were seen once. Sequenced input: blood, either unsorted or a sorted T cell fraction (not recorded which). These TCRs come from a female donor with ankylosing spondylitis or in good health (not recorded which).

This clonotype has at least ten counts. The CDR3 DNA sequence: TGTGCCAGCAGTCGTCGGCAGGGCCTGAACACTGAAGCTTTCTTT. This sequence encodes CASSRRQGLNTEAFF. This sequence joins TRBV12-3 or TRBV12-4 and TRBJ1-1, with TRBD1 as a possible D gene (5 bases). The CDR3 has 15 residues. V was pared by 5 bases and J by 0 bases, with 13 bases between.

Ten or more counts support this clonotype. V and J are TRBV6-5 and TRBJ1-1, with 7 bases lining up with TRBD1. The CDR3 covers 16 residues. Germline CDR1 reads MNHEY; CDR2 reads SVGAGI. Trimming took 4 bases from V and 0 from J; bases not matched to a gene: 8. CDR3 in DNA: TGTGCCAGCAGTTTCCCAATCCAGGGGGTGAACACTGAAGCTTTCTTT. Protein: CASSFPIQGVNTEAFF.

This clonotype was detected ten times or more. The chain has TRBV5-1 and TRBJ2-2, with 11 positions matching TRBD1. J was trimmed by 6 bases and V by 3 bases; bases with no gene match: 1. CDR3 length: 14 amino acids. Germline CDR1 is SGHRS and CDR2 is YFSETQ. CDR3 in DNA: TGCGCCAGCAGCTGGGGACAGGGGGCCGGGGAGCTGTTTTTT. Protein product: CASSWGQGAGELFF. The whole variable domain, remainder taken from reference TRBV5-1 and TRBJ2-2, is KAGVTQTPRYLIKTRGQQVTLSCSPISGHRSVSWYQQTPGQGLQFLFEYFSETQRNKGNFPGRFSGRQFSNSRSEMNVSTLELGDSALYLCASSWGQGAGELFFGEGSRLTVL.

The gene calls are TRBV19 and TRBJ1-5, with 7 nucleotides matching TRBD1. Germline CDR1 and CDR2: LNHDA and SQIVND (reference sequence). The CDR3 is made up of 16 amino acids. The V gene end was trimmed by 7 bases and the J gene end by 2 bases; junction bases not matched to a gene: 11. The CDR3 sequence is CASNPYRGTGNQPQHF. In DNA, the CDR3 is TGTGCCAGTAACCCATACAGGGGCACGGGCAATCAGCCCCAGCATTTT.

This clonotype has ten or more counts. The chain employs TRBV28 and TRBJ1-2, with TRBD1 matching 10 bases. The CDR3 covers 17 residues. Germline CDR1 reads MDHEN; CDR2 reads SYDVKM. V lost 4 bases to trimming and J lost 6 bases; unmatched junction nucleotides: 14. CDR3 nucleotide sequence: TGTGCCAGCAGTTCCTATAAACCAACGGGACAGGGGCATGGCTACACCTTC. Translated, it gives CASSSYKPTGQGHGYTF.

There are many counts of this clonotype. The chain employs TRBV5-1 and TRBJ1-2; possible D gene TRBD1, 5 bases. CDR3 length equals 15 residues. Germline CDR1 reads SGHRS; CDR2 reads YFSETQ. Deletions cut 0 bases from V and 0 bases from J, with 9 bases between. Here the CDR3 DNA reads TGCGCCAGCAGCTTGGGGGGACGTGCTAACTATGGCTACACCTTC. It translates to CASSLGGRANYGYTF.

This clonotype was detected many times. The V and J genes are TRBV12-3 or TRBV12-4 and TRBJ1-5; maybe TRBD1 (5 bases). V lost 3 bases to trimming and J lost 0 bases, with 15 bases between them. The CDR3 is 17 amino acids. The DNA for the CDR3 is TGTGCCAGCAGTTTGAGGGACGGGCGATTTAGCAATCAGCCCCAGCATTTT. Translated: CASSLRDGRFSNQPQHF.

There are many counts of this clonotype. J is TRBJ2-1 and V is TRBV20-1; D is perhaps TRBD1 or TRBD2 (5 bases each). CDR3 length: 13 residues. CDR1 and CDR2 (germline): DFQATT, SNEGSKA (reference sequence). V lost 4 bases and J lost 12, with 19 bases in between. CDR3 sequence (DNA): TGCAGTGCTAAAGAAGACAGAAGAGGGGCGCAGTTCTTC. Protein product: CSAKEDRRGAQFF.

This clonotype was seen many times. This chain connects TRBV6-5 to TRBJ2-3, with D possibly TRBD1 on 6 matching bases. Trimming took 2 bases from V and 2 from J, leaving 11 bases between them. Germline V CDR1 and CDR2: MNHEY, SVGAGI. This CDR3 region has 15 residues. This chain's CDR3 is CASSYEAGATDTQYF. CDR3 sequence (DNA): TGTGCCAGCAGTTACGAGGCAGGGGCCACAGATACGCAGTATTTT.

This clonotype was detected many times. The gene calls are TRBV12-3 or TRBV12-4 and TRBJ2-1, with 8 bases aligning to TRBD2. The J segment lost 4 bases and the V segment lost 5 bases, leaving 7 bases of the junction unmatched. The CDR3 totals 15 residues. The CDR3 DNA is TGTGCCAGCAGTAAAGCGGGGGATGTATACAATGAGCAGTTCTTC. Encoded protein: CASSKAGDVYNEQFF.

This clonotype has a handful of counts. V is TRBV28 and J is TRBJ1-5, with a weak D call TRBD1 (5 bases). V lost 6 bases and J lost 3, with 18 bases in between. This CDR3 spans 16 amino acids. Looked up from germline, CDR1 is MDHEN and CDR2 is SYDVKM. CDR3 sequence: CASRPPGTHFNQPQHF. Here the CDR3 DNA reads TGTGCCAGCAGACCCCCCGGGACCCACTTCAATCAGCCCCAGCATTTT.

This clonotype was picked up many times. V is TRBV6-2 or TRBV6-3 and J is TRBJ2-3; D is possibly TRBD1 (5 bases). The CDR3 is 15 amino acids. Trimming removed 3 bases from V and 2 bases from J, with 12 bases in between. Germline CDR1 MNHEY, CDR2 SVGEGT. The CDR3 sequence: CASSYWGQSTDTQYF. Written as DNA, the CDR3 is TGTGCCAGCAGTTATTGGGGCCAATCCACAGATACGCAGTATTTT.

This clonotype appeared many times. The rearrangement joins TRBV12-3 or TRBV12-4 to TRBJ1-6, with TRBD1 matching 10 bases. J lost 9 bases, V lost 0 bases, and 5 bases had no gene match. This CDR3 has 16 residues. The CDR3 sequence: CASSLAVDRGFSPLHF. For the CDR3, the DNA is TGTGCCAGCAGTTTAGCGGTGGACAGGGGGTTTTCACCCCTCCACTTT.

Many counts were recorded for this clonotype. The chain uses TRBV5-1 and TRBJ1-4; the D gene is possibly TRBD1 (5 bases). The CDR3 sequence is 13 residues long. The V gene lost 7 bases and the J gene lost 5 bases, with 12 bases spanning the gap. The V gene's germline CDR1 is SGHRS and CDR2 YFSETQ. Here the CDR3 reads CASADTYNEKLFF. DNA of the CDR3: TGCGCCAGCGCGGACACATACAATGAAAAACTGTTTTTT.

A word on this clonotype: With a much larger clone just one base away, this may be a read error. The gene calls are TRBV5-4 and TRBJ1-1; TRBD1 matches 12 bases. CDR1 SGHNT and CDR2 YYREEE come from the germline V gene (reference sequence). The CDR3 totals 15 residues. V dropped 4 bases and J dropped 6; count of bases not matched to a gene: 7. The CDR3 here is CASSGGQGAVAEAFF. In nucleotides, the CDR3 is TGTGCCAGCAGCGGGGGACAGGGGGCGGTCGCTGAAGCTTTCTTT.

In this sample, this clonotype turned up many times. The V call is TRBV24-1, the J call TRBJ2-3, with D maybe TRBD1 (6 bases). From germline, CDR1 is KGHDR and CDR2 SFDVKD. The CDR3 totals 16 residues. V lost 1 base, J lost 3 bases, and 13 bases lay in between. In DNA, the CDR3 is TGTGCCACCAGTGATTTTACGGCAGGGGATACAGATACGCAGTATTTT. Its translation: CATSDFTAGDTDTQYF.

Many counts were recorded for this clonotype. The V call is TRBV12-3 or TRBV12-4, the J call TRBJ1-2; TRBD1 matches 10 bases. Trimming removed 6 bases from V and 3 bases from J; junction bases left unmatched: 4. This CDR3 is 14 amino acids long. The DNA of the CDR3 is TGTGCCAGCAGACAAGGACAGGGGGACTATGGCTACACCTTC. This gives the protein CASRQGQGDYGYTF.

This clonotype was seen at least ten times. The chain couples TRBV6-2 or TRBV6-3 to TRBJ2-7; 7 bases are a match to TRBD1. The V gene end was trimmed by 6 bases and the J gene end by 3 bases; junction bases not matched to a gene: 5. The germline CDR1 and CDR2 sequences are MNHEY and SVGEGT. CDR3 length equals 13 residues. The CDR3, as DNA: TGTGCCAGCAGATCGGGACAGTACTACGAGCAGTACTTC. It encodes CASRSGQYYEQYF.

The CDR3, as DNA: TGTGCCAGCAAGGGACAGGGGTCCTCCTACGAGCAGTACTTC. Translating it yields CASKGQGSSYEQYF. The genes are TRBV28 and TRBJ2-7; TRBD1 agrees at 10 bases. The CDR3 length is 14 residues. The V gene end was trimmed by 7 bases and the J gene end by 0 bases; junction bases not matched to a gene: 3. Per germline, CDR1 MDHEN and CDR2 SYDVKM.

This clonotype was seen ten or more times. The chain combines TRBV7-2 with TRBJ1-2; weak D call: TRBD1 (5 bases). Germline CDR1 SGHTA, CDR2 FQGNSA. The CDR3 has 14 residues. The V and J ends lost 1 base and 6 bases respectively, with 12 bases between them. CDR3 in amino acids: CASSLEGASNGYTF. The CDR3 DNA is TGTGCCAGCAGCTTAGAAGGGGCATCAAATGGCTACACCTTC.

This clonotype came up a few times. The V call is TRBV10-1, the J call TRBJ2-1; D is possibly TRBD2 (5 bases). Trimming cost V 2 bases and J 0 bases, with 8 bases left between them. Germline V gene lookup returns CDR1 WNHNN and CDR2 SYGVQD (reference sequence). This CDR3 has 15 amino acids. CDR3 coding DNA: TGCGCCAGCAGTGAGAGGACTCACTCCTACAATGAGCAGTTCTTC. Translated: CASSERTHSYNEQFF.

This clonotype was observed at least ten times. The chain couples TRBV5-1 to TRBJ1-3; possible D gene TRBD1, 5 bases. Trimming took 1 base from V and 1 from J, leaving 12 bases between them. The CDR3 is 16 residues long. In germline, CDR1 is SGHRS, CDR2 YFSETQ. The CDR3 sequence is CASSLSTGPSGNTIYF. The CDR3 bases are TGCGCCAGCAGCTTGTCAACAGGTCCTTCTGGAAACACCATATATTTT.